These 12 T cell receptor beta chains were sequenced from one sample in a study of T-cell memory formation after mild COVID-19. In TCRdb, the 5' RACE reads were re-called with MiXCR into one record per CDR3 protein. The sample consists of roughly 510,000 distinct CDR3 sequences, around 15% of them appearing once. The specimen was PBMCs or a T cell subset sorted from them (not recorded which). The receptors stem from an adult woman who had mild COVID-19 (a few samples of this study predate the infection). Cell type and time point are not known.

This clonotype has a handful of counts. The chain recombines TRBV7-2 with TRBJ1-4; D gene ambiguous. The CDR3 runs 16 residues. Trimming shortened V by 0 bases and J by 0 bases, and 8 bases separated the two germline ends. The germline CDR1 and CDR2 sequences are SGHTA and FQGNSA. CDR3 coding DNA: TGTGCCAGCAGCTTAGCCGGCGGTGCAACTAATGAAAAACTGTTTTTT. Its translation: CASSLAGGATNEKLFF.

The chain couples TRBV3-1 to TRBJ1-3; D may be TRBD1 (6 bases). The germline CDR1 and CDR2 sequences are LGHDT and YNNKEL (reference sequence). V was shortened by 2 bases and J by 10 bases, with 24 bases between the two germline ends. This CDR3 has 17 amino acids. The CDR3 DNA reads TGTGCCAGCAGCCAAACTATAGATCAGGGGCCTAGATCGACCATATATTTT. Protein sequence: CASSQTIDQGPRSTIYF.

This clonotype was seen once. The rearrangement uses TRBV18 and TRBJ1-4; 8 bases agree with TRBD1. CDR1 KGHSH and CDR2 LQKENI come from the germline V gene. The CDR3 length is 16 residues. Trimming at V came to 2 bases and at J to 1 base, leaving 3 bases not matched to a gene. CDR3: CASSPDRGLTNEKLFF. In DNA form, the CDR3 reads TGTGCCAGCTCACCAGACAGGGGCTTAACTAATGAAAAACTGTTTTTT.

This clonotype was observed a few times. The chain couples TRBV14 to TRBJ2-5, with 9 bases identical to TRBD2. V lost 4 bases to trimming and J lost 1 base; unmatched junction nucleotides: 4. CDR1 is SGHDN and CDR2 is FVKESK in the germline V gene. The length of the CDR3 is 15 residues. CDR3 residues: CASSPGTSIQETQYF. The CDR3 DNA follows: TGTGCCAGCAGCCCCGGGACTAGCATCCAAGAGACCCAGTACTTC.

This clonotype was seen more than once but under ten times. The CDR3 spells CASSVDRPQETQYF. The CDR3 DNA reads as TGTGCCAGCAGCGTGGACAGGCCCCAAGAGACCCAGTACTTC. The chain carries TRBV9 and TRBJ2-5; 7 bases are a match to TRBD1. The CDR3 has 14 residues. Germline V gene sequence: CDR1 SGDLS, CDR2 YYNGEE. The V segment lost 2 bases and the J segment 1 base; nucleotides outside the gene matches: 2. The full variable domain, rest sourced from reference TRBV9 and TRBJ2-5, is DSGVTQTPKHLITATGQRVTLRCSPRSGDLSVYWYQQSLDQGLQFLIQYYNGEERAKGNILERFSAQQFPDLHSELNLSSLELGDSALYFCASSVDRPQETQYFGPGTRLLVL.

This clonotype has just a few counts. The V and J genes are TRBV6-5 and TRBJ1-1, with a weak D call TRBD1 (6 bases). The CDR3 is made up of 18 amino acids. The germline CDR1 and CDR2 sequences are MNHEY and SVGAGI. The V end lost 2 bases, the J end lost 0 bases, and 19 bases lay between the germline ends. Here the CDR3 DNA reads TGTGCCAGCAGTTACCCCCCGGGACACCACAATTTGAACACTGAAGCTTTCTTT. Amino acid sequence: CASSYPPGHHNLNTEAFF.

The gene calls are TRBV13 and TRBJ2-3, with a possible D match to TRBD1 (5 bases). This CDR3 spans 16 amino acids. Trimming shortened V by 1 base and J by 4 bases, and 15 bases separated the two germline ends. CDR1 is PRHDT and CDR2 is FYEKMQ in the germline V gene (reference sequence). CDR3 bases: TGTGCCAGCAGCTTAGCTCCAGGGTCTCGTCCAGATACGCAGTATTTT. Protein: CASSLAPGSRPDTQYF.

The chain couples TRBV6-5 to TRBJ1-1; a weak D match, TRBD1 (5 bases). Trimming left V 4 bases short and J 6 bases short, with 15 bases between. The CDR3 sequence is 14 residues long. CDR1 and CDR2 (germline): MNHEY, SVGAGI. Here the CDR3 reads CASSSGRVMAEAFF. CDR3 nucleotide sequence: TGTGCCAGCAGTTCGGGACGGGTGATGGCTGAAGCTTTCTTT.

This clonotype was counted between two and nine times. The chain recombines TRBV7-2 with TRBJ2-2; TRBD2 matches 8 bases. CDR1 is SGHTA, CDR2 FQGNSA, per germline. The CDR3 consists of 18 residues. The trim removed 5 bases at V and 3 bases at J, leaving 14 bases unmatched. This CDR3 is CASSLRRSGRGYTGELFF. The CDR3 DNA reads as TGTGCCAGCAGCCTCCGACGGAGCGGGAGAGGATACACCGGGGAGCTGTTTTTT.

The chain recombines TRBV6-6 with TRBJ1-2; 9 bases agree with TRBD1. The CDR3 spans 16 residues. V lost 6 bases to trimming and J lost 0 bases; unmatched junction nucleotides: 8. Germline CDR1 MNHNY, CDR2 SVGAGI (reference sequence). In DNA form, the CDR3 reads TGTGCCAGCAGCCCAACTGGGACAGGGCCTAACTATGGCTACACCTTC. Translation gives CASSPTGTGPNYGYTF.

The rearrangement uses TRBV6-2 or TRBV6-3 and TRBJ2-1; perhaps D is TRBD1 or TRBD2 (6 bases each). Per germline, CDR1 MNHEY and CDR2 SVGEGT. CDR3 size: 14 residues. Trimming shortened V by 6 bases and J by 5 bases, and 14 bases separated the two germline ends. The CDR3: CASSHGRDNNEQFF. CDR3 sequence (DNA): TGTGCCAGCAGCCACGGGCGGGACAACAATGAGCAGTTCTTC.

The chain uses TRBV7-2 and TRBJ2-7, with 9 bases fitting TRBD1. The V gene end was trimmed by 3 bases and the J gene end by 2 bases; junction bases not matched to a gene: 11. Per the germline V gene, CDR1 is SGHTA and CDR2 is FQGNSA. This CDR3 is 17 amino acids long. The CDR3 coding sequence is TGTGCCAGCAGCTTTGTCTCCGGGACAGGGTCCGCCTACGAGCAGTACTTC. Translation: CASSFVSGTGSAYEQYF.